Listed here are 4 T cell receptor beta chains from one sample, sequenced in a study of shared clonotypes between healthy human individuals. TCRdb keeps only in-frame clones here, not all; method: immunoSEQ multiplex PCR. The repertoire holds 2 million to 2.5 million clones, with 85% to 95% as singletons. The sample consisted of naive CD4+ T cells from PBMCs. Subset indicated: CD45RA+ positively selected. Receptors originate from a man aged 18 to 35 in good health. Some clones in this sample may be carry-over from other donors' samples.

This CDR3 reads CASVAGVNYGYTF. The CDR3 nucleotides are TGTGCCAGTGTCGCGGGGGTAAACTATGGCTACACCTTC. The V and J genes are TRBV19 and TRBJ1-2; TRBD1 might be the D (5 bases). Trimming left V 8 bases short and J 2 bases short, with 12 bases between. The length of the CDR3 is 13 residues. Looked up from germline, CDR1 is LNHDA and CDR2 is SQIVND (reference sequence).

The chain couples TRBV27 to TRBJ2-7; 7 nucleotides match TRBD2. The CDR3 has 14 residues. Germline values: CDR1 MNHEY, CDR2 SMNVEV (reference sequence). Trimming took 6 bases from V and 3 from J; bases not matched to a gene: 8. DNA of the CDR3: TGTGCCAGCAGGAGGGTTGGGAGGGGCTACGAGCAGTACTTC. It encodes CASRRVGRGYEQYF.

V is TRBV28 and J is TRBJ1-4; 7 bases agree with TRBD1. Germline assignment: CDR1 MDHEN and CDR2 SYDVKM. The J segment lost 5 bases and the V segment lost 7 bases, leaving 10 bases of the junction unmatched. This CDR3 region has 15 residues. CDR3 sequence (DNA): TGTGCCAGCACCGACCCCAGGGGGGGGAATGAAAAACTGTTTTTT. Amino acid sequence: CASTDPRGGNEKLFF.

The rearrangement uses TRBV6-5 and TRBJ2-7, with TRBD2 identical over 11 bases. The CDR3 has 16 amino acids. The germline V gene encodes CDR1 MNHEY and CDR2 SVGAGI. Unmatched junction bases numbered 8, after V lost 2 bases and J lost 5 bases. Here the CDR3 DNA reads TGTGCCAGCAGTTACCTCCGCCCTAGCGGGAGGAACGAGCAGTACTTC. This gives the protein CASSYLRPSGRNEQYF.